This paragraph covers one T cell receptor (beta chain) sequence. V gave up 5 bases and J gave up 8 bases, with 13 bases separating them. The CDR3 has 13 amino acids. Germline loops: CDR1 SEHNR, CDR2 FQNEAQ (reference sequence). The CDR3 regions of TCR beta were amplified from RNA transcripts. TCR CDR3 underwent first-round RT-PCR with the HTBI primer set. TCRdb re-analysed the multiplex PCR reads in MiXCR, keeping a single row per CDR3 protein. The data hold 460,000 or so distinct CDR3 sequences, with under 15% observed a single time. The data stem from a study of T cells in Graves' hyperthyroidism and ophthalmopathy.

The gene calls are TRBV7-9 and TRBJ2-1; the D gene is possibly TRBD2 (5 bases). The source of this sequence is a woman in her late teens or twenties with Graves' hyperthyroidism. Specimen: blood. The CDR3 region is CASSPLGGDEQFF. The CDR3 DNA reads TGTGCCAGCAGCCCCCTAGGAGGCGATGAGCAGTTCTTC.